This T cell receptor beta chain is from a study of blood T cell repertoires in COVID-19. Original analysis: Reference gene primer amplification in the assay estimated nucleated cell counts. Profiling relied on immunoSEQ multiplex PCR, and the TCRdb table lists in-frame clones only, not all of them. For V, J and clone size, that table is used; D and trimming come from the DNA. This table holds tens of thousands of clones, approximately 86% found once. CDR1 LNHDA and CDR2 SQIVND come from the germline V gene (reference sequence). The CDR3 length is 14 residues. Trimming took off 5 bases at V and 4 bases at J, with 12 bases between the two ends.

The sample was peripheral blood. This receptor was identified in a woman of 80 years or more with COVID-19, enrolled during active disease. The chain combines TRBV19 with TRBJ1-3, with no clear D. The chain's CDR3 is CASSLESSGNTIYF. DNA of the CDR3: TGTGCCAGTAGTCTGGAGTCTTCGGGAAACACCATATATTTT.